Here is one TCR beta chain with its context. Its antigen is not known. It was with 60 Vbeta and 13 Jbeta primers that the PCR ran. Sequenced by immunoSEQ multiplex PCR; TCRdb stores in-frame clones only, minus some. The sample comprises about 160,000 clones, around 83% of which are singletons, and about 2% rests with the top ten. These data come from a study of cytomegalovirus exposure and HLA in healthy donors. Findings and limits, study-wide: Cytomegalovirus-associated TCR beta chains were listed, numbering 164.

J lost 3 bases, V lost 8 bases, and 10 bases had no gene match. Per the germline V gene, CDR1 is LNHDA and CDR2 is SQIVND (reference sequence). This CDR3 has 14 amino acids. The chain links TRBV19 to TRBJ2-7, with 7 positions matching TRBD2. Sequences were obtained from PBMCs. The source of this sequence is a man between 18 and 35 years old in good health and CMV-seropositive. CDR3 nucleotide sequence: TGTGCCAGTTCCTTTGGGGGGGGAAGCTACGAGCAGTACTTC. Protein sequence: CASSFGGGSYEQYF. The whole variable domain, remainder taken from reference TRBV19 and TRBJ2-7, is DGGITQSPKYLFRKEGQNVTLSCEQNLNHDAMYWYRQDPGQGLRLIYYSQIVNDFQKGDIAEGYSVSREKKESFPLTVTSAQKNPTAFYLCASSFGGGSYEQYFGPGTRLTVT.